These 26 T cell receptor beta chains came from one sample sequenced in a study of blood T cell repertoires in COVID-19. The assay was immunoSEQ multiplex PCR, and TCRdb's table has in-frame clones only and misses some. The repertoire consists of under 300,000 clones, with about 86% occurring once and the leading ten covering approximately 12%. Specimen: peripheral blood. The receptor set was obtained from a woman in her thirties with COVID-19, enrolled during active disease.

The chain links TRBV27 to TRBJ2-2; D gene uncertain. Germline V gene lookup returns CDR1 MNHEY and CDR2 SMNVEV (reference sequence). The ends were cut back, 5 bases at V and 8 bases at J, with 9 bases in the middle. This CDR3 comprises 12 residues. CDR3 loop: CASSLLGGELFF. CDR3 DNA: TGTGCCAGCAGTCTTCTCGGGGGGGAGCTGTTTTTT.

The gene calls are TRBV7-7 and TRBJ2-1, with 11 bases fitting TRBD2. The V gene end was trimmed by 5 bases and the J gene end by 6 bases; junction bases not matched to a gene: 6. Per the germline V gene, CDR1 is SSHAT and CDR2 is FNYEAQ (reference sequence). This CDR3 spans 15 amino acids. CDR3 coding DNA: TGTGCCAGCAGCGCGACCCTAGCGGGGGGCAATGAGCAGTTCTTC. Amino acids: CASSATLAGGNEQFF.

The chain couples TRBV5-4 to TRBJ1-3; tentatively, D is TRBD1 (5 bases). Germline assignment: CDR1 SGHNT and CDR2 YYREEE (reference sequence). CDR3 size: 15 residues. V was pared by 5 bases and J by 0 bases, with 12 bases between. CDR3 loop: CASRGGTSSGNTIYF. CDR3 nucleotides: TGTGCCAGCAGGGGAGGGACTAGCTCTGGAAACACCATATATTTT.

The rearrangement joins TRBV15 to TRBJ2-2; 10 bases agree with TRBD1. The CDR3 is 16 residues long. Germline V gives CDR1 LNHNV, CDR2 YYDKDF (reference sequence). With V trimmed by 11 bases and J by 1 base, 10 bases remained unmatched. The CDR3 reads CAPSQGQGKNTGELFF. Written as DNA, the CDR3 is TGTGCCCCAAGCCAGGGACAGGGGAAGAACACCGGGGAGCTGTTTTTT.

The rearrangement joins TRBV18 to TRBJ2-7; weak D call: TRBD1 (5 bases). Germline loops: CDR1 KGHSH, CDR2 LQKENI. The CDR3 has 16 residues. Trimming took 3 bases from V and 5 from J, leaving 20 bases between them. The CDR3 is CASSPKKFAGINEQYF. In DNA, the CDR3 is TGTGCCAGCTCACCTAAAAAATTCGCAGGGATAAACGAGCAGTACTTC.

CDR3 region: CASSKATGANEKLFF. The DNA of the CDR3 is TGTGCCAGCAGCAAAGCGACAGGGGCAAATGAAAAACTGTTTTTT. V is TRBV21-1 and J is TRBJ1-4; TRBD1 is taken as the D call from the table, unchecked against the DNA. TRBV21-1 is annotated as a pseudogene. This CDR3 has 15 amino acids.

In this sample, this clone turned up once. The chain carries TRBV30 and TRBJ1-5, with D tentatively TRBD1 (6 bases). CDR1 is GTSNPN and CDR2 is SVGIG in the germline V gene (reference sequence). V shed 2 bases and J shed 6 bases, with 11 bases lying between them. This CDR3 contains 13 residues. The CDR3 region has the DNA TGTGCCTGGAGTAGACAGGAGGCTCAGCCCCAGCATTTT. As protein: CAWSRQEAQPQHF.

The genes are TRBV19 and TRBJ1-1; D call uncertain. The V end lost 7 bases, the J end lost 0 bases, and 9 bases lay between the germline ends. The CDR3 loop spans 13 amino acids. Germline CDR1 and CDR2: LNHDA and SQIVND (reference sequence). In nucleotides, the CDR3 is TGTGCCAGTAAGGACGGGGTGAACACTGAAGCTTTCTTT. Its protein is CASKDGVNTEAFF.

Only one count was recorded for this clone. This rearrangement joins TRBV27 to TRBJ2-5; TRBD2 matches 15 bases. Looked up from germline, CDR1 is MNHEY and CDR2 is SMNVEV (reference sequence). V dropped 7 bases and J dropped 4; count of bases not matched to a gene: 16. The CDR3 is 19 residues long. The CDR3 reads CASTKIGLAGGPSIETQYF. The CDR3 nucleotides are TGTGCCAGCACTAAGATCGGACTAGCGGGGGGGCCGAGTATAGAGACCCAGTACTTC.

The chain recombines TRBV15 with TRBJ1-4, with D perhaps matching TRBD1 (5 bases). Deletions cut 5 bases from V and 5 bases from J, with 12 bases between. Germline CDR1 and CDR2: LNHNV and YYDKDF (reference sequence). The CDR3 has 14 amino acids. CDR3 nucleotide sequence: TGTGCCACCAGCCACGGGGGGGGGAATGAAAAACTGTTTTTT. This gives the protein CATSHGGGNEKLFF.

The V and J genes are TRBV7-6 and TRBJ2-1; no reliable D call. This CDR3 region has 11 residues. V was pared by 4 bases and J by 8 bases, with 6 bases between. The germline V gene encodes CDR1 SGHVS and CDR2 FNYEAQ. The chain's CDR3 is CASSSTHEQFF. As DNA, the CDR3 is TGTGCCAGCAGCTCGACTCATGAGCAGTTCTTC.

The sample holds a few counts of this clone. The chain joins TRBV29-1 to TRBJ1-4; D gene uncertain. Germline V lookup: CDR1 SQVTM, CDR2 ANQGSEA. The V end lost 0 bases, the J end lost 8 bases, and 7 bases lay between the germline ends. The CDR3 extends over 12 amino acids. In DNA, the CDR3 is TGCAGCGTTGAAGATTCCCGGGAAAAACTGTTTTTT. This sequence encodes CSVEDSREKLFF.

The chain combines TRBV7-8 with TRBJ2-4; D unresolved. Deletions cut 2 bases from V and 1 base from J, with 6 bases between. Germline CDR1 SGHVS, CDR2 FQNEAQ. The CDR3 runs 14 residues. CDR3 loop: CASSLLIAKNIQYF. The DNA of the CDR3 is TGTGCCAGCAGCTTACTAATTGCCAAAAACATTCAGTACTTC.

For the CDR3, the DNA is TGTGCCAGCAGGGCTTGGGGAGGATGGGGCTCTGGGGCCAACGTCCTGACTTTC. Encoded protein: CASRAWGGWGSGANVLTF. V and J are TRBV28 and TRBJ2-6; D is perhaps TRBD2 (6 bases). CDR1 is MDHEN, CDR2 SYDVKM, per germline. V dropped 6 bases and J dropped 0 bases, with 18 bases sitting between them. The CDR3 consists of 18 residues. The full variable domain, its missing parts supplied by reference TRBV28 and TRBJ2-6, is DVKVTQSSRYLVKRTGEKVFLECVQDMDHENMFWYRQDPGLGLRLIYFSYDVKMKEKGDIPEGYSVSREKKERFSLILESASTNQTSMYLCASRAWGGWGSGANVLTFGAGSRLTVL.

The chain carries TRBV10-3 and TRBJ2-7, with 7 nucleotides matching TRBD1. V was clipped by 8 bases and J by 0 bases; unmatched bases: 1. Germline CDR1 ENHRY, CDR2 SYGVKD. There are 12 residues in the CDR3. CDR3 region: CAIRDSSYEQYF. Here the CDR3 DNA reads TGTGCCATCCGGGACAGCTCCTACGAGCAGTACTTC.

The chain recombines TRBV3-1 (or the pseudogene TRBV3-2) with TRBJ2-7; a possible D gene is TRBD1 (6 bases). Trimming stripped 4 bases from V and 6 bases from J, with 16 bases between. Germline V gene data show CDR1 as LGHDT and CDR2 as YNNKEL (reference sequence). The CDR3 loop spans 14 amino acids. This CDR3 is CASSRNQGTREQYF. CDR3 bases: TGTGCCAGCAGCCGCAATCAGGGGACGCGCGAGCAGTACTTC.

The J gene is TRBJ1-1, the V gene TRBV2; 8 bases align to TRBD1. The CDR3 runs to 15 residues. Germline CDR1 reads SNHLY; CDR2 reads FYNNEI. The V gene end was trimmed by 7 bases and the J gene end by 5 bases; junction bases not matched to a gene: 12. The DNA of the CDR3 is TGTGCCAGCAAGGTCTCGAGCAGGGGGCTTACTGAAGCTTTCTTT. Amino acids: CASKVSSRGLTEAFF.

This clone was detected a few times. This CDR3 is CASSFRDSFTGELFF. CDR3 coding DNA: TGTGCCAGCAGCTTTAGGGACAGTTTCACCGGGGAGCTGTTTTTT. This chain uses TRBV11-2 with TRBJ2-2; TRBD1 matches 7 bases. The CDR3 sequence is 15 residues long. The V gene's germline CDR1 is SGHAT and CDR2 FQNNGV. With 3 bases clipped from V and 4 bases from J, the junction kept 5 bases outside the gene matches.

The chain is built from TRBV18 and TRBJ2-5; D gene uncertain. This CDR3 comprises 13 residues. Germline V CDR1 and CDR2: KGHSH, LQKENI. V lost 5 bases and J 1 base, leaving 8 bases between the germline ends. CDR3 sequence: CASSSGFQETQYF. DNA of the CDR3: TGTGCCAGCTCATCCGGGTTCCAAGAGACCCAGTACTTC.

This chain joins TRBV27 and TRBJ1-1; D ambiguous. Per germline, CDR1 MNHEY and CDR2 SMNVEV (reference sequence). The CDR3 runs to 16 residues. The V end lost 2 bases, the J end lost 1 base, and 14 bases lay between the germline ends. CDR3 bases: TGTGCCAGCAGTTTAGGTCCGAAGCCCTCGAACACTGAAGCTTTCTTT. Amino acid sequence: CASSLGPKPSNTEAFF.

The chain links TRBV27 to TRBJ2-2; possible D gene TRBD1, 6 bases. Germline lookup yields CDR1 MNHEY and CDR2 SMNVEV (reference sequence). The CDR3 is 14 amino acids. Trimming cost V 8 bases and J 3 bases, with 13 bases left between them. In DNA form, the CDR3 reads TGTGCCAGCCGAACTCAGGGGTACACCGGGGAGCTGTTTTTT. This codes for CASRTQGYTGELFF.

DNA of the CDR3: TGTGCCAGCAGCCAAGGGGGGCCCCTATACGAGCAGTACTTC. Its translation: CASSQGGPLYEQYF. The chain carries TRBV3-1 (or the pseudogene TRBV3-2) and TRBJ2-7, with D perhaps TRBD1 (6 bases). Trimming shortened V by 1 base and J by 4 bases, and 11 bases separated the two germline ends. CDR3 length: 14 amino acids. CDR1 is LGHDT, CDR2 YNNKEL, per germline (reference sequence).

J is TRBJ2-3 and V is TRBV7-9; TRBD2 agrees at 7 bases. Germline V gene sequence: CDR1 SEHNR, CDR2 FQNEAQ (reference sequence). V was clipped by 6 bases and J by 5 bases; unmatched bases: 8. The CDR3 spans 14 residues. DNA of the CDR3: TGTGCCAGCAGGGATGGACTAGAGGTAGATACGCAGTATTTT. Its translation: CASRDGLEVDTQYF.

The chain couples TRBV3-1 (or the pseudogene TRBV3-2) to TRBJ1-2, with 7 nucleotides matching TRBD1. The V and J ends lost 4 bases and 4 bases, in that order; junction bases with no gene match: 9. This CDR3 has 15 residues. CDR1 is LGHDT, CDR2 YNNKEL, per germline (reference sequence). CDR3 coding DNA: TGTGCCAGCAGCCTTCCCGGGACAGCCTTCTATGGCTACACCTTC. This sequence encodes CASSLPGTAFYGYTF.

This chain links TRBV5-1 with TRBJ1-5; 7 nucleotides line up with TRBD1. The V and J ends lost 2 bases and 4 bases, in that order; junction bases with no gene match: 0. The length of the CDR3 is 13 residues. From germline, CDR1 is SGHRS and CDR2 YFSETQ. The CDR3 is CASSLQGNQPQHF. CDR3 bases: TGCGCCAGCAGCTTACAGGGGAATCAGCCCCAGCATTTT.

This chain uses TRBV10-2 with TRBJ1-4; D perhaps matches TRBD1 (5 bases). Germline-derived CDR1 and CDR2 are WSHSY and SAAADI. CDR3 length: 15 amino acids. V dropped 6 bases and J dropped 10 bases, with 21 bases sitting between them. The CDR3 DNA is TGCGCCAGCAGAACTGCGGCCTCAGGGAGGGGAAAACTGTTTTTT. This translates into CASRTAASGRGKLFF.